This record looks at one TCR beta chain sequence and its context. The sample is drawn from a study of PD-1 blockade in classical Hodgkin lymphoma. Sequenced by immunoSEQ multiplex PCR; TCRdb stores in-frame clones only, minus some. In the table there are 20,000 to 25,000 clones, nearly 75% of which are singletons. Every patient was affected by relapse after autologous stem cell transplantation, while exposure to brentuximab vedotin was not uniform. Germline CDR1 is MDHEN and CDR2 is SYDVKM. This CDR3 is 15 amino acids long. The V gene lost 4 bases and the J gene lost 4 bases, with 13 bases spanning the gap.

The chain is built from TRBV28 and TRBJ2-2, with D possibly matching TRBD1 (5 bases). The sample was peripheral blood mononuclear cells (PBMCs), taken before the second cycle of nivolumab. The TCR sequence derives from a human donor with classical Hodgkin lymphoma. The CDR3 here is CASSYITRVTGELFF. The CDR3 DNA sequence: TGTGCCAGCAGTTATATTACCAGGGTCACCGGGGAGCTGTTTTTT.